The present T cell receptor (beta chain) was sequenced within a study of T cells after yellow fever vaccination. Broader study findings: Post-booster repertoires contained most primary-vaccination clones again (about 95% CD4, roughly 90% CD8). The CD4 and CD8 compartments had a small share of their clonotypes in common. Any FACS-sorted repertoire could hold abundant clonotypes that contaminate it from the bulk population.

There are many counts of this clonotype. Its cognate antigen is unknown. TCRdb reprocessed the 5' RACE reads via MiXCR and lists one record per CDR3 protein. This table holds 250,000 to 400,000 distinct CDR3 sequences, approximately 4.3% found once. The CDR3 runs to 13 residues. The chain couples TRBV21-1 to TRBJ2-2. TRBV21-1 is a known pseudogene. The clonotype comes from a young man who received the YFV17D yellow fever vaccine. Sequences were derived from PBMCs, sampled 15 days after the yellow fever booster vaccination. The DNA for the CDR3 is TGTGCCAGCCCAAGCGTAGGAGCCGGGGAGCTGTTTTTT. As protein: CASPSVGAGELFF.